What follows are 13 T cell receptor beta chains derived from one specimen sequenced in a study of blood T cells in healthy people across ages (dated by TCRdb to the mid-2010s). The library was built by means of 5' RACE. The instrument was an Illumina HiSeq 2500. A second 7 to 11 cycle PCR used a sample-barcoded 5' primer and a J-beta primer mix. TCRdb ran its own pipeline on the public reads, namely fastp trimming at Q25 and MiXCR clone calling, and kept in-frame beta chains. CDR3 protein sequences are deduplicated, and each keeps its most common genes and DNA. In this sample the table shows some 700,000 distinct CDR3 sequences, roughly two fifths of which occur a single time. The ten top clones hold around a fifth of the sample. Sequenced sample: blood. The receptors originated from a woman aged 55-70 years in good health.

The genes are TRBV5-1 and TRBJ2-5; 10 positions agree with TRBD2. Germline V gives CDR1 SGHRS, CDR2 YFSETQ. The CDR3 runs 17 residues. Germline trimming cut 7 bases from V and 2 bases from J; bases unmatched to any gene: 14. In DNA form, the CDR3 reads TGCGCCAGCTCAGCTTGGATCCTAGCGGGGGAGCAAGAGACCCAGTACTTC. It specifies CASSAWILAGEQETQYF.

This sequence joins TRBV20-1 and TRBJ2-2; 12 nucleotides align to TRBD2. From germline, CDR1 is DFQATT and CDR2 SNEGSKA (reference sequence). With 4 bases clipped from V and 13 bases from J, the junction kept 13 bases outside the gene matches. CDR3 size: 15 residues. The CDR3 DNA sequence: TGCAGTGCTAAACTAGCGGGGGGCGGGACTTGGGGGCTGTTTTTT. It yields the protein CSAKLAGGGTWGLFF.

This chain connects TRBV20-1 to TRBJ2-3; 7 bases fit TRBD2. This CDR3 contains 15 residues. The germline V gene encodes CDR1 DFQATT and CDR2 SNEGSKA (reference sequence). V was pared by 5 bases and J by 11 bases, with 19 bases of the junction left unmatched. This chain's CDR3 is CSADDGRGHPPGQYF. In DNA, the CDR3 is TGCAGTGCTGATGATGGGAGGGGTCACCCTCCGGGGCAGTATTTT.

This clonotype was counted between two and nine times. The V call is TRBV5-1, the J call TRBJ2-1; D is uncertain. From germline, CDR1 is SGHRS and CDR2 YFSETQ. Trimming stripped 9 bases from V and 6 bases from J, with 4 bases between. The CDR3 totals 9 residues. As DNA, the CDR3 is TGCGCCAAAAGCAATGAGCAGTTCTTC. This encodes CAKSNEQFF. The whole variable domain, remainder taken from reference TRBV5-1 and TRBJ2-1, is KAGVTQTPRYLIKTRGQQVTLSCSPISGHRSVSWYQQTPGQGLQFLFEYFSETQRNKGNFPGRFSGRQFSNSRSEMNVSTLELGDSALYLCAKSNEQFFGPGTRLTVL.

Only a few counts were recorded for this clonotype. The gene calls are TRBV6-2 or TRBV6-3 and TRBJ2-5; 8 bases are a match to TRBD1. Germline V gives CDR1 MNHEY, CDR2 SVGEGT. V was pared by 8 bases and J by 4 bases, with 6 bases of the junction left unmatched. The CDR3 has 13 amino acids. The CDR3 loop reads CASLSGQGETQYF. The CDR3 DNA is TGTGCCAGCCTATCCGGACAGGGAGAGACCCAGTACTTC.

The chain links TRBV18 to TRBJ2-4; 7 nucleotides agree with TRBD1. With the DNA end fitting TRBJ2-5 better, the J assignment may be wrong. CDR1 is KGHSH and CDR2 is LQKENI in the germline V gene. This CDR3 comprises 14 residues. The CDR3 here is CASSGDVPGGTQYF. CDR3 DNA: TGTGCCAGCTCAGGTGACGTCCCAGGGGGGACCCAGTACTTC.

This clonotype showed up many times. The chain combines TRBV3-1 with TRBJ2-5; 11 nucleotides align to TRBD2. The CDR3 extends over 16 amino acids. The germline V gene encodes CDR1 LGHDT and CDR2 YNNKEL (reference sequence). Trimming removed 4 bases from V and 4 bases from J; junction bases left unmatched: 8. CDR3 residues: CASSLWTSGHLETQYF. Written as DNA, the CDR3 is TGTGCCAGCAGCCTCTGGACTAGCGGGCATCTAGAGACCCAGTACTTC.

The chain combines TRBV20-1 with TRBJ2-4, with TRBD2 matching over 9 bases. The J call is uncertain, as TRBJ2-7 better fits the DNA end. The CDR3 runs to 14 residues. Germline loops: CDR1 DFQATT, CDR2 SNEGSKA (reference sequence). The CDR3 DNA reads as TGCAGTGCTAGAGATATAGCGGGAGTCAACGAGCAGTACTTC. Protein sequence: CSARDIAGVNEQYF.

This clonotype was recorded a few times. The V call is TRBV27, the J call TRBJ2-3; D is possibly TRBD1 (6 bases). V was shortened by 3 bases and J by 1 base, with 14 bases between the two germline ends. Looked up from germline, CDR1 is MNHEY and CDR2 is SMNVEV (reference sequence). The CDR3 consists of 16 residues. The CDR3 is CASSLVGAGGTDTQYF. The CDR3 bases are TGTGCCAGCAGTTTGGTGGGAGCAGGGGGCACAGATACGCAGTATTTT.

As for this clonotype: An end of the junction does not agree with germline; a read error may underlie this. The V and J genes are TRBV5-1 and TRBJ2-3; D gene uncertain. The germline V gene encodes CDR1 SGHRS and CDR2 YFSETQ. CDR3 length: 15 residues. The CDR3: CASRLEARASDTQYF. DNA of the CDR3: TGCGCCAGCAGATTGGAAGCTAGGGCCTCAGATACGCAGTATTTT.

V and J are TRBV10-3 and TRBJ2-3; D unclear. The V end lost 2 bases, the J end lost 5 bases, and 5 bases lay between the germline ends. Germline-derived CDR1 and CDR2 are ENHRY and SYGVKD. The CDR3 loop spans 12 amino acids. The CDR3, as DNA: TGTGCCATCAGTGAGGGGGAAGATACGCAGTATTTT. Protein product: CAISEGEDTQYF.

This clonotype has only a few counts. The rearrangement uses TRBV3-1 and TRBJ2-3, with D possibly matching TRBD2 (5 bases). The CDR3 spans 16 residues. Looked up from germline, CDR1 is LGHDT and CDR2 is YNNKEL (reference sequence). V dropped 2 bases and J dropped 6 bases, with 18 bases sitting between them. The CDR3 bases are TGTGCCAGCAGCCAACGAGGGTCTCCTCTGGGGGATACGCAGTATTTT. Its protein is CASSQRGSPLGDTQYF.

Written as DNA, the CDR3 is TGCAGTGCTAGACTGTCAGGGGGCGGGCCCTACAATGAGCAGTTCTTC. Amino acid sequence: CSARLSGGGPYNEQFF. V usage is TRBV20-1 and J usage is TRBJ2-1; 8 nucleotides match TRBD1. This CDR3 is 16 amino acids long. V was pared by 2 bases and J by 2 bases, with 8 bases of the junction left unmatched. The germline CDR1 and CDR2 sequences are DFQATT and SNEGSKA (reference sequence).